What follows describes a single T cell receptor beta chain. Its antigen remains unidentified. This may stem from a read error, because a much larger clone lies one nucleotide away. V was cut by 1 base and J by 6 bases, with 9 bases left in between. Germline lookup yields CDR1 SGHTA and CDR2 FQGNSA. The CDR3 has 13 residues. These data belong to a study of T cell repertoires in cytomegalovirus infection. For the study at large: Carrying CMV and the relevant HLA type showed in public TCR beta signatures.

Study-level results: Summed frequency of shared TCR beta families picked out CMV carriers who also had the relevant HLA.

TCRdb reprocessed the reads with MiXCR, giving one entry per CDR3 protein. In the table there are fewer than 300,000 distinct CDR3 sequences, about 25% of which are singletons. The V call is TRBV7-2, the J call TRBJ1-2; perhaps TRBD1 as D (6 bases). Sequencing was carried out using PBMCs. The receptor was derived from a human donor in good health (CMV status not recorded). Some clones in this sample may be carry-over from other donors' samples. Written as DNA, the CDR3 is TGTGCCAGCAGCTTAGGGGCAGGGGATGGCTACACCTTC. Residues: CASSLGAGDGYTF.